Sequencing of this T cell receptor beta chain was carried out in a study of T-cell memory formation after mild COVID-19. Constant-segment-primed 5'RACE gave TCR alpha and TCR beta cDNA libraries with sample barcodes and UMIs. TCRdb itself ran the 5' RACE reads through MiXCR, one entry per CDR3 protein. The profile covers roughly 160,000 distinct CDR3 sequences, with about an eighth appearing a single time and approximately 3.5% taken by the ten largest. The study, taken as a whole, reports: A second wave expanding day 15 to 37 was CD4+-biased; contracting clones were balanced. For contracting clones, CD4+ ones sat mainly in CM and EM, CD8+ in EMRA.

Comments on this clonotype: The antigen is undetermined.

The CDR3 covers 12 residues. The germline V gene has CDR1 DFQATT and CDR2 SNEGSKA (reference sequence). V was cut by 6 bases and J by 1 base, with 10 bases left in between. This TCR derives from a young man who had mild COVID-19 (a few samples of this study predate the infection). Cell type and time point are not known. The sequenced sample consisted of PBMCs or a T cell subset sorted from them (not recorded which). This chain connects TRBV20-1 to TRBJ2-7; a possible D gene is TRBD1 (6 bases). In DNA, the CDR3 is TGCAGTGCCTCCGGGACATCCTACGAGCAGTACGTC. Its protein product is CSASGTSYEQYV.